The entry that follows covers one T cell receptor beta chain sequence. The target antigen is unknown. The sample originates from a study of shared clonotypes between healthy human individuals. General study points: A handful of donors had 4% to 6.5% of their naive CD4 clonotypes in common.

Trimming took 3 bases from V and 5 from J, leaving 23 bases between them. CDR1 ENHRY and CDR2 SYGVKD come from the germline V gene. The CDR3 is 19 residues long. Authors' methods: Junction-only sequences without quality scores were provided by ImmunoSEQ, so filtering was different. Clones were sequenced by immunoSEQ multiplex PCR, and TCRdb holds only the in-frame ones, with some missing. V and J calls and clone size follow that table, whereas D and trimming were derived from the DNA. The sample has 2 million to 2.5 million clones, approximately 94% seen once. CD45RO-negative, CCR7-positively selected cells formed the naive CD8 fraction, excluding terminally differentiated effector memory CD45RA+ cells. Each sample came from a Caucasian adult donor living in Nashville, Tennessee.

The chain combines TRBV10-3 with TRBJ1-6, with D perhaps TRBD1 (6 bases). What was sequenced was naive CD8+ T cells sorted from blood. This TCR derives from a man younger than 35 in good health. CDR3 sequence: CAISDFRDTTKRDNSPLHF. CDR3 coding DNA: TGTGCCATCAGTGATTTTCGGGACACCACAAAAAGGGATAATTCACCCCTCCACTTT.